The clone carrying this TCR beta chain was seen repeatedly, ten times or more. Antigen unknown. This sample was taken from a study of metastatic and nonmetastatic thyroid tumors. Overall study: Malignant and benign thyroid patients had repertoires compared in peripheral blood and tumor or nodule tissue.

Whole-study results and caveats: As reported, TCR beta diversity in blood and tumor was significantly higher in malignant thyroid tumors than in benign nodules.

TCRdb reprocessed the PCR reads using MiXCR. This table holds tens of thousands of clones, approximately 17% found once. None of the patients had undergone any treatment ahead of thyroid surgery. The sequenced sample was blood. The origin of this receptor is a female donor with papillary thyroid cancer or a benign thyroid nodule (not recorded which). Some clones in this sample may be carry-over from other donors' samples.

CDR3 DNA: TGTGCCAGCAGCTCTGGGCCGGGGGGCTCGGTCGGGGAGCTGTTTTTT. It specifies CASSSGPGGSVGELFF. The gene calls are TRBV11-1 and TRBJ2-2; D possibly corresponds to TRBD2 (7 bases). CDR1 is SGHAT and CDR2 is FQDESV in the germline V gene (reference sequence). Trimming cost V 4 bases and J 7 bases, with 19 bases left between them. The CDR3 runs 16 residues.